This T cell receptor beta chain was found in a study of T cells in Graves' hyperthyroidism and ophthalmopathy. Study outcomes and limitations: Most thyroid clonotypes that were expanded above 0.001 also turned up in blood. From stable hyperthyroidism, ophthalmopathy was separated by a 13 V-J model.

Template material for amplifying TCR beta CDR3 regions consisted of RNA transcripts. Using the HTBI primer set, a first-round RT-PCR was run on the TCR CDR3. TCRdb reprocessed the multiplex PCR reads with MiXCR, giving one entry per CDR3 protein. In the table there are around 250,000 distinct CDR3 sequences, approximately 16% of which are singletons. Deletions cut 5 bases from V and 3 bases from J, with 4 bases between. Germline lookup yields CDR1 SEHNR and CDR2 FQNEAQ (reference sequence). This CDR3 contains 11 residues. In its sample, this clonotype was seen many times. Its antigen is currently unknown.

This sequence joins TRBV7-9 and TRBJ1-1; D is undetermined. Sequenced sample: blood. The source of this sequence is a woman aged 18-30 years with Graves' ophthalmopathy. CDR3 in DNA: TGTGCCAGCAGCCCCGACACTGAAGCTTTCTTT. Protein sequence: CASSPDTEAFF.